Listed below are T cell receptor beta chains from one sample, sequenced in a study of control samples from healthy donors and cancer patients. The protocol was immunoSEQ multiplex PCR, while the TCRdb copy is restricted to in-frame clones and leaves out a portion. The sample holds 120,000 or so clones, over 80% seen once. The sample comprised PBMCs. These receptors were collected from a man aged 80 or over with head and neck cancer. Both conserved end residues are part of each CDR3. D genes are given only for firm matches. Clone size is given for some rows only: seen once, a few or many times, or a class if the clone is expanded.

-	15	TRBV21-1	TRBJ2-3	-	CAIGSTSPGEDTQYF	TGTGCCATCGGATCTACTAGCCCCGGGGAGGATACGCAGTATTTT
-	14	TRBV10-3	TRBJ2-7	-	CAISETGAALEQYF	TGTGCCATCAGTGAAACAGGAGCGGCTCTGGAGCAGTACTTC
-	13	TRBV24-1	TRBJ1-2	-	CATSSGANYGYTF	TGTGCCACCAGTTCAGGGGCTAACTATGGCTACACCTTC
-	16	TRBV9	TRBJ2-5	-	CASSVRGGGGYETQYF	TGTGCCAGCAGCGTACGCGGAGGGGGCGGTTATGAGACCCAGTACTTC
few	12	TRBV19	TRBJ2-3	-	CASSQSGDTQYF	TGTGCCAGTTCCCAAAGTGGGGATACGCAGTATTTT
-	14	TRBV5-1	TRBJ2-7	TRBD1	CASSKTGPLYEQYF	TGCGCCAGCAGCAAGACAGGGCCTCTCTACGAGCAGTACTTC
-	13	TRBV2	TRBJ2-7	-	CASSELGPGEQYF	TGTGCCAGCAGTGAATTGGGGCCGGGGGAGCAGTACTTC
-	16	TRBV9	TRBJ1-1	-	CASSVAGLGMNTEAFF	TGTGCCAGCAGCGTAGCCGGCCTCGGGATGAACACTGAAGCTTTCTTT
-	14	TRBV6-5	TRBJ2-3	-	CASKKGAITDTQYF	TGTGCCAGCAAGAAAGGGGCTATCACAGATACGCAGTATTTT
-	14	TRBV19	TRBJ2-5	TRBD1	CASSIGQGQETQYF	TGTGCCAGTAGTATCGGACAGGGGCAAGAGACCCAGTACTTC
-	15	TRBV6-5	TRBJ2-3	TRBD1	CASSYLRGHTDTQYF	TGTGCCAGCAGTTATCTCAGGGGGCACACAGATACGCAGTATTTT
-	13	TRBV30	TRBJ1-1	-	CASYRVMNTEAFF	TGTGCCAGTTACAGGGTCATGAACACTGAAGCTTTCTTT
-	18	TRBV4-1	TRBJ1-6	TRBD1	CASSQTSQTGSYNSPLHF	TGCGCCAGCAGCCAAACGAGTCAGACAGGGTCCTATAATTCACCCCTCCACTTT
-	17	TRBV21-1	TRBJ2-1	-	CASSKKARPTAYNEQFF	TGTGCCAGCAGCAAAAAGGCTAGACCCACGGCCTACAATGAGCAGTTCTTC
-	15	TRBV13	TRBJ2-7	TRBD1	CASSIYQGTAHEQYF	TGTGCCAGCAGCATATATCAGGGGACAGCCCACGAGCAGTACTTC
-	13	TRBV29-1	TRBJ1-1	TRBD1	CSAIGTGRLEAFF	TGCAGCGCGATAGGGACAGGGAGATTGGAAGCTTTCTTT
-	13	TRBV5-1	TRBJ2-5	-	CASSLVGKETQYF	TGCGCCAGCAGCTTGGTCGGGAAAGAGACCCAGTACTTC
-	12	TRBV6-5	TRBJ2-3	-	CASSRGTDTQYF	TGTGCCAGTTCCCGGGGCACAGATACGCAGTATTTT
once	15	TRBV10-1	TRBJ2-1	-	CASKITLTEGDEQFF	TGCGCCAGCAAAATAACACTTACAGAAGGTGATGAGCAGTTCTTC
-	20	TRBV13	TRBJ2-1	-	CASSPPPTGAGGPRGNEQFF	TGTGCCAGCAGCCCACCTCCAACAGGGGCGGGAGGCCCACGGGGCAATGAGCAGTTCTTC
-	15	TRBV18	TRBJ1-5	-	CASSPGVQSNQPQHF	TGTGCCAGCTCACCGGGAGTTCAGAGCAATCAGCCCCAGCATTTT
-	16	TRBV4-1	TRBJ1-1	-	CASSQPLRRGNTEAFF	TGCGCCAGCAGCCAACCTCTTAGGAGGGGAAACACTGAAGCTTTCTTT
-	14	TRBV6-5	TRBJ2-3	-	CASIPGRSTDTQYF	TGTGCCAGCATCCCAGGGAGAAGCACAGATACGCAGTATTTT
-	13	TRBV10-1	TRBJ1-5	-	CDGGHVVNQPQHF	TGCGATGGAGGACACGTAGTCAATCAGCCCCAGCATTTT
few	17	TRBV18	TRBJ2-2	-	CASSPPARNTNTGELFF	TGTGCCAGCTCACCACCGGCCAGAAACACGAACACCGGGGAGCTGTTTTTT
-	15	TRBV7-9	TRBJ1-1	-	CASRIDYPWDTEAFF	TGTGCCAGCAGGATAGACTACCCCTGGGACACTGAAGCTTTCTTT
-	15	TRBV30	TRBJ2-3	-	CAWSVLGAHTDTQYF	TGTGCCTGGAGTGTACTGGGGGCCCACACAGATACGCAGTATTTT
-	14	TRBV6-5	TRBJ1-1	-	CAISIGGVNTEAFF	TGTGCCATCTCAATTGGGGGGGTGAACACTGAAGCTTTCTTT
-	18	TRBV7-2	TRBJ2-7	TRBD2	CASSLATSGRTFSYEQYF	TGTGCCAGCAGCCTAGCGACTAGCGGGAGGACCTTTTCCTACGAGCAGTACTTC
few	14	TRBV5-4	TRBJ2-3	-	CASSLTYGEDTQYF	TGTGCCAGCAGCTTAACTTATGGGGAAGATACGCAGTATTTT
-	15	TRBV14	TRBJ1-1	-	CASSFGGQGGREAFF	TGTGCCAGCAGTTTCGGCGGGCAGGGCGGGCGCGAAGCTTTCTTT
-	15	TRBV6-5	TRBJ1-3	TRBD1	CASSQPTGSGNTIYF	TGTGCCAGCAGCCAACCGACAGGGTCCGGAAACACCATATATTTT
-	16	TRBV14	TRBJ2-1	-	CASSRPSALSYNEQFF	TGTGCCAGCAGCCGACCCAGCGCACTATCCTACAATGAGCAGTTCTTC